This passage covers 25 T cell receptor beta chains from one sample sequenced in a study of blood T cell repertoires in COVID-19. Profiled with immunoSEQ multiplex PCR; TCRdb holds only in-frame clones, not every one. The sample yields 35,000 to 45,000 clones, 65% to 90% seen once. The sequencing input was peripheral blood. All receptors derive from a human donor in a cohort sampled during active COVID-19.

The genes are TRBV6-5 and TRBJ1-2; D possibly corresponds to TRBD1 (5 bases). The CDR3 has 11 residues. Trimming stripped 6 bases from V and 12 bases from J, with 14 bases between. Per germline, CDR1 MNHEY and CDR2 SVGAGI. CDR3: CASSRGTGHTF. Written as DNA, the CDR3 is TGTGCCAGCAGCCGGGGGACCGGCCACACCTTC.

The chain couples TRBV6-5 to TRBJ1-3; 10 bases map to TRBD1. V shed 6 bases, J shed 4 bases, and the junction held 3 bases outside the gene matches. Germline V gene lookup returns CDR1 MNHEY and CDR2 SVGAGI. The CDR3 runs to 14 residues. The CDR3 reads CASSAGQGGNTIYF. Here the CDR3 DNA reads TGTGCCAGCAGCGCGGGACAGGGGGGAAACACCATATATTTT.

This clone has just one count. The chain has TRBV15 and TRBJ2-3, with D tentatively TRBD2 (5 bases). CDR1 is LNHNV, CDR2 YYDKDF, per germline (reference sequence). The CDR3 covers 16 residues. Trimming removed 0 bases from V and 0 bases from J, with 10 bases in between. CDR3 in DNA: TGTGCCACCAGCAGAGAGGTTGGCGGGAGCACAGATACGCAGTATTTT. Its translation: CATSREVGGSTDTQYF. Variable domain in full (rest from reference TRBV15 and TRBJ2-3): DAMVIQNPRYQVTQFGKPVTLSCSQTLNHNVMYWYQQKSSQAPKLLFHYYDKDFNNEADTPDNFQSRRPNTSFCFLDIRSPGLGDTAMYLCATSREVGGSTDTQYFGPGTRLTVL.

This chain uses TRBV15 with TRBJ1-1, with 8 nucleotides matching TRBD1. Germline V lookup: CDR1 LNHNV, CDR2 YYDKDF (reference sequence). CDR3 length: 16 amino acids. V lost 4 bases to trimming and J lost 4 bases; unmatched junction nucleotides: 11. As DNA, the CDR3 is TGTGCCACCAGCACGAGATTGACAGGGGTTGGCACTGAAGCTTTCTTT. It codes for CATSTRLTGVGTEAFF.

The gene calls are TRBV27 and TRBJ2-1, with 9 bases fitting TRBD1. Germline V gene data show CDR1 as MNHEY and CDR2 as SMNVEV (reference sequence). The V gene end was trimmed by 6 bases and the J gene end by 2 bases; junction bases not matched to a gene: 5. The CDR3 is 15 residues long. The CDR3 region has the DNA TGTGCCAGCAGGAACCGGGACAGGGCCTACAATGAGCAGTTCTTC. Its translation is CASRNRDRAYNEQFF.

The table lists this clone with a few counts. This rearrangement joins TRBV25-1 to TRBJ2-1; TRBD2 agrees at 7 bases. Per the germline V gene, CDR1 is MGHDK and CDR2 is SYGVNS. This CDR3 contains 14 residues. V dropped 6 bases and J dropped 6; count of bases not matched to a gene: 8. CDR3 amino acids: CASRWGGNINEQFF. As DNA, the CDR3 is TGTGCCAGCAGATGGGGGGGGAACATCAATGAGCAGTTCTTC.

V gene TRBV5-1 combines with J gene TRBJ1-2; 9 nucleotides align to TRBD1. J was trimmed by 2 bases and V by 0 bases; bases with no gene match: 5. The length of the CDR3 is 16 residues. Germline V gene lookup returns CDR1 SGHRS and CDR2 YFSETQ. The CDR3 DNA reads TGCGCCAGCAGCTTGGCCGGACAGGGGAGCAACTATGGCTACACCTTC. This translates into CASSLAGQGSNYGYTF.

The chain links TRBV19 to TRBJ1-5; TRBD1 aligns across 8 bases. Germline loops: CDR1 LNHDA, CDR2 SQIVND (reference sequence). After removal of 3 bases from V and 2 bases from J, the junction contained 6 bases not matched to a gene. The CDR3 sequence is 16 residues long. CDR3 in DNA: TGTGCCAGTAGTATTTTCGGACAGGGAGGCAATCAGCCCCAGCATTTT. Protein sequence: CASSIFGQGGNQPQHF.

This chain connects TRBV6-1 to TRBJ1-5, with 8 bases aligning to TRBD1. The CDR3 is made up of 17 amino acids. Germline-derived CDR1 and CDR2 are MNHNS and SASEGT. With 0 bases clipped from V and 4 bases from J, the junction kept 8 bases outside the gene matches. The CDR3 loop reads CASSEAGTGELNQPQHF. In DNA form, the CDR3 reads TGTGCCAGCAGTGAAGCTGGGACAGGTGAGCTGAATCAGCCCCAGCATTTT.

This chain joins TRBV19 and TRBJ1-5; the D is unclear. The CDR3 sequence is 13 residues long. Trimming removed 4 bases from V and 7 bases from J, with 11 bases in between. The germline V gene has CDR1 LNHDA and CDR2 SQIVND (reference sequence). As DNA, the CDR3 is TGTGCCAGTAGTAGCGCGGGAGGACAGCCCCAGCATTTT. It specifies CASSSAGGQPQHF.

This clone has only one observation. The chain has TRBV10-3 and TRBJ2-2; 11 bases match TRBD2. This CDR3 is 14 amino acids long. Germline-derived CDR1 and CDR2 are ENHRY and SYGVKD. After removal of 4 bases from V and 5 bases from J, the junction contained 0 bases not matched to a gene. CDR3: CAISGTSGTGELFF. Written as DNA, the CDR3 is TGTGCCATCAGTGGGACTAGCGGGACCGGGGAGCTGTTTTTT.

The rearrangement uses TRBV19 and TRBJ2-1; 9 nucleotides align to TRBD2. This CDR3 comprises 16 residues. Trimming removed 4 bases from V and 1 base from J; junction bases left unmatched: 5. Germline V lookup: CDR1 LNHDA, CDR2 SQIVND (reference sequence). The CDR3 DNA follows: TGTGCCAGTAGTACAAATAGCGGGGGTTCCTACAATGAGCAGTTCTTC. Amino acids: CASSTNSGGSYNEQFF.

This clone appeared a few times. The rearrangement uses TRBV4-3 and TRBJ2-7; 15 positions agree with TRBD2. This CDR3 comprises 16 residues. V shed 3 bases, J shed 2 bases, and the junction held 2 bases outside the gene matches. Germline V gives CDR1 LGHNA, CDR2 YSLEER. The CDR3 coding sequence is TGCGCCAGCAGCCAGGGACTAGCGGGAGGCACCTACGAGCAGTACTTC. Protein product: CASSQGLAGGTYEQYF.

V and J are TRBV7-8 and TRBJ2-1, with 8 bases aligning to TRBD1. This CDR3 region has 14 residues. V gave up 0 bases and J gave up 9 bases; unmatched junction bases: 4. The germline CDR1 and CDR2 sequences are SGHVS and FQNEAQ. CDR3 in amino acids: CASSLATGASEQFF. The CDR3 DNA follows: TGTGCCAGCAGCTTAGCGACAGGGGCGAGTGAGCAGTTCTTC.

The V call is TRBV19, the J call TRBJ2-3; D might be TRBD1 (6 bases). Trimming pared 7 bases from V and 0 bases from J, leaving 14 bases between. CDR1 is LNHDA, CDR2 SQIVND, per germline (reference sequence). This CDR3 contains 15 residues. CDR3 protein: CASTPLQGSTDTQYF. CDR3 sequence (DNA): TGTGCCAGTACCCCACTCCAGGGGAGCACAGATACGCAGTATTTT.

The V and J genes are TRBV5-4 and TRBJ1-2, with 7 bases lining up with TRBD1. V trimming: 6 bases; J trimming: 6 bases; junction bases outside the gene matches: 17. Germline loops: CDR1 SGHNT, CDR2 YYREEE (reference sequence). This CDR3 spans 16 amino acids. CDR3 in DNA: TGTGCCAGCACCCTCGGAGGGGGCGCCCCCTACGATGGCTACACCTTC. This encodes CASTLGGGAPYDGYTF. The variable domain in full, with the rest retrieved from reference TRBV5-4 and TRBJ1-2, is ETGVTQSPTHLIKTRGQQVTLRCSSQSGHNTVSWYQQALGQGPQFIFQYYREEENGRGNFPPRFSGLQFPNYSSELNVNALELDDSALYLCASTLGGGAPYDGYTFGSGTRLTVV.

The chain links TRBV6-5 to TRBJ2-1, with 8 bases lining up with TRBD1. The CDR3 contains 15 residues. Germline V CDR1 and CDR2: MNHEY, SVGAGI. J was trimmed by 7 bases and V by 8 bases; bases with no gene match: 13. DNA of the CDR3: TGTGCCAGCGTTTACAGGGGGACCTTTGCGAATGAGCAGTTCTTC. Translated, it gives CASVYRGTFANEQFF.

This clone appeared once. CDR3 DNA: TGTGCCAGCACCCAATCGGGACAGCCCCAGCATTTT. It encodes CASTQSGQPQHF. The gene calls are TRBV12-3 or TRBV12-4 and TRBJ1-5; no firm D call. The CDR3 sequence is 12 residues long. Trimming took off 7 bases at V and 7 bases at J, with 11 bases between the two ends.

This clone appeared a single time. The chain carries TRBV4-3 and TRBJ1-1; D possibly corresponds to TRBD1 (6 bases). Germline V lookup: CDR1 LGHNA, CDR2 YSLEER. The CDR3 contains 15 residues. V gave up 1 base and J gave up 0 bases, with 9 bases separating them. This CDR3 reads CASSQVGDMNTEAFF. The CDR3 DNA reads as TGCGCCAGCAGCCAAGTGGGGGACATGAACACTGAAGCTTTCTTT.

The gene calls are TRBV6-5 and TRBJ1-5; 7 nucleotides match TRBD1. The CDR3 sequence is 13 residues long. Trimming cost V 9 bases and J 4 bases; bases outside gene matches: 6. Germline V gene lookup returns CDR1 MNHEY and CDR2 SVGAGI. The CDR3 sequence is CASETGLNQPQHF. In DNA, the CDR3 is TGTGCCAGTGAGACAGGGCTAAATCAGCCCCAGCATTTT.

The chain combines TRBV4-3 with TRBJ2-3; 13 nucleotides align to TRBD2. The V and J ends lost 4 bases and 3 bases, in that order; junction bases with no gene match: 1. The germline CDR1 and CDR2 sequences are LGHNA and YSLEER. This CDR3 is built from 15 residues. Here the CDR3 DNA reads TGCGCCAGCAGCCGGACTAGCGGGAGTACAGATACGCAGTATTTT. It encodes CASSRTSGSTDTQYF.

The chain employs TRBV30 and TRBJ1-2, with D possibly TRBD1 on 6 matching bases. CDR3 length: 12 residues. Germline CDR1 reads GTSNPN; CDR2 reads SVGIG (reference sequence). V gave up 2 bases and J gave up 4 bases, with 8 bases separating them. CDR3 DNA: TGTGCCTGGAGTCGGACAGTCTATGGCTACACCTTC. Protein: CAWSRTVYGYTF.

This clone has just a few counts. V is TRBV9 and J is TRBJ1-2; 9 bases fit TRBD1. Germline CDR1 and CDR2: SGDLS and YYNGEE. The V and J ends lost 0 bases and 9 bases, in that order; junction bases with no gene match: 12. The CDR3 runs to 16 residues. CDR3 in amino acids: CASSVAPGGQGGSYTF. The CDR3 DNA sequence: TGTGCCAGCAGCGTAGCCCCCGGGGGACAGGGCGGAAGCTACACCTTC.

The rearrangement joins TRBV27 to TRBJ1-5; 7 nucleotides agree with TRBD1. CDR1 is MNHEY, CDR2 SMNVEV, per germline (reference sequence). Trimming at V came to 5 bases and at J to 5 bases, leaving 6 bases not matched to a gene. This CDR3 spans 14 amino acids. CDR3 region: CASSSGQEHQPQHF. In nucleotides, the CDR3 is TGTGCCAGCAGTAGTGGACAGGAACATCAGCCCCAGCATTTT.

V is TRBV4-1 and J is TRBJ2-7; 9 bases map to TRBD1. Germline V CDR1 and CDR2: MGHRA, YSYEKL. The trim removed 1 base at V and 2 bases at J, leaving 6 bases unmatched. This CDR3 has 16 amino acids. The chain's CDR3 is CASSQVGTGIPYEQYF. In nucleotides, the CDR3 is TGCGCCAGCAGCCAAGTTGGGACAGGGATCCCCTACGAGCAGTACTTC.